This TCR beta chain emerged from a study of tumor-infiltrating lymphocytes in localized non-small cell lung cancer. Germline CDR1 is MDHEN and CDR2 is SYDVKM. Unmatched junction bases numbered 10, after V lost 7 bases and J lost 7 bases. This CDR3 has 16 amino acids. Clones were sequenced by immunoSEQ multiplex PCR, and TCRdb holds only the in-frame ones, with some missing. The repertoire holds around 13,000 clones, with 79% as singletons. The receptor was derived from a human donor with non-small cell lung cancer. Sample: lung tumor tissue. This sequence joins TRBV28 and TRBJ2-7; 16 bases line up with TRBD2. The CDR3 DNA is TGTGCCAGCACCCCCGCGGGACTAGCGGGAGGGGGGGAGCAGTACTTC. It encodes CASTPAGLAGGGEQYF.